This T cell receptor (beta chain) is from a study of radiation and T cells in renal cell carcinoma (dated by TCRdb to about 2020). General notes on the study: TCR beta sequencing covered 55 or so samples in total, comprising 25 or so tumors and 27 peripheral blood samples. The last blood draw happened 4 weeks after radiation, timed to coincide with nephrectomy. Across all 55 or so samples, several million unique CDR3 nucleotide sequences, encoding 2,658,974 unique CDR3 amino acid sequences, were identified.

Study-wide findings and limitations: An increase in top tumor clonotypes in blood was observed from baseline to 2 weeks post-radiation, followed by contraction by 4 weeks, which was taken to suggest transient expansion of tumor-resident clones. Because the trial had a single-armed design, the trial could not examine how radiation dose or scheduling affected the TCR repertoire. Because no pretreatment tumor biopsies were available, whether clonotypes were present in the tumor at baseline could not be determined. Changes in the blood repertoire were not tracked past 4 weeks after treatment.

The sample's time point label is to be understood as: blood 4 weeks post-SBRT, at nephrectomy. Reading the label with the study, this specimen's treatment or condition is: 15 Gy SBRT to primary tumor, nephrectomy 4 weeks later. Samples were obtained from a clinical trial, in which 15 Gy stereotactic body radiation therapy was delivered to primary renal cell carcinomas and nephrectomy was performed 4 weeks later. To track tumor-enriched clonotypes, serial peripheral blood was sampled from radiation-treated patients at baseline and at 2 weeks and 4 weeks after SBRT. Every patient had renal cell carcinoma of clear cell pathology. The QIAamp DNA Blood Mini Kit (Qiagen) was used to prepare genomic DNA for TCR sequencing. Samples were included in the analyses only if all quality control checks were passed. The immunoSEQ kit was used, according to the manufacturer's recommendations, to generate TCR beta libraries from genomic DNA. To prepare the libraries, a first multiplex PCR with proprietary primers was run, followed by a second PCR that added unique barcodes, and a bead cleanup was done after each round. A positive control reaction and a negative control reaction, both provided in the kit, were run with every batch of samples. The final libraries were assessed on an Agilent 4200 TapeStation D1000 ScreenTape, pooled by volume, and quantified by qPCR. Sequencing was performed on an Illumina NextSeq500 using a MidOutput 150-cycle cartridge, with 156 Read1 cycles, 15 Index1 cycles, and the kit custom primers. The pooled library was loaded at around 0.98 pM, with a roughly 18% PhiX control spiked in. In the paper's pipeline: The vendor-processed data were analyzed in R, and a clonotype was defined as all T cells that share the same CDR3 nucleotide sequence. In the clone abundance analyses, frequencies in each sample were normalized to that sample's 10,000 most abundant clones. Public T cell clones, averaging fewer than five per sample, were removed before analysis. A difference in abundance of at least 32-fold between compartments was used to define tumor-enriched and baseline blood-enriched clonotypes. A beta-binomial differential abundance model was used to identify clonotypes that expanded or contracted between blood time points. Similarity between tumor and blood repertoires was quantified using the Baroni-Urbani and Buser coefficient, and groups were compared with two-tailed Wilcoxon tests in R. TCRdb stores this immuneACCESS table with in-frame sequences only. Part of the clones is absent; in the studies checked, under half of the shortfall reflects unresolved V genes, and no reason is known for the rest. That table supplies the V and J calls and clone size; D and trimming were determined from the DNA. Recorded for this sample are 60,000 to 75,000 clones; 60% to 85% of them occurred a single time. The ten largest clones take up approximately 6.6% of the sample.

As for this clone: Its antigen is currently not known. The sample holds no much larger clone one base away, and base qualities are not on file.

From the cysteine through the phenylalanine, the CDR3 covers 13 amino acids. Only the CDR3 region is kept as DNA, spanning 39 bases read in frame from base 1. Reading the germline V gene (reference sequence) gives CDR1 MNHEY and CDR2 SMNVEV. The trim is 8 bases for V and 7 bases for J, with a gap of 12 bases between the germline ends. The material was blood, obtained from a patient whose treatment included radiotherapy and nephrectomy. The V and J genes are TRBV27 and TRBJ1-6; no D segment can be confidently identified. The receptor was derived from a man in his 60s with renal cell carcinoma. The nucleotide sequence is given as TGTGCCAGCGGTCGGCCGGTAAATTCACCCCTCCACTTT. It codes for CASGRPVNSPLHF.